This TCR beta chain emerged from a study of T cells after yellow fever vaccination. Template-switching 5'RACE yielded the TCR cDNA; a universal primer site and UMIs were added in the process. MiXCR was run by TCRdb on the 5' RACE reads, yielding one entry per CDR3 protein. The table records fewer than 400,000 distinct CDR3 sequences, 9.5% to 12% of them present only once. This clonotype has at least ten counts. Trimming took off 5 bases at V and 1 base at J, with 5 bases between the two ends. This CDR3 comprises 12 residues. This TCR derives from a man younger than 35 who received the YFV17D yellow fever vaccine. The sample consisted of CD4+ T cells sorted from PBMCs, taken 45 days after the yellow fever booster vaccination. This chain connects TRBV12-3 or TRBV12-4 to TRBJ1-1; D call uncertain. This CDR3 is CASSPRNTEAFF. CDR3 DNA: TGTGCCAGCAGTCCCCGGAACACTGAAGCTTTCTTT.